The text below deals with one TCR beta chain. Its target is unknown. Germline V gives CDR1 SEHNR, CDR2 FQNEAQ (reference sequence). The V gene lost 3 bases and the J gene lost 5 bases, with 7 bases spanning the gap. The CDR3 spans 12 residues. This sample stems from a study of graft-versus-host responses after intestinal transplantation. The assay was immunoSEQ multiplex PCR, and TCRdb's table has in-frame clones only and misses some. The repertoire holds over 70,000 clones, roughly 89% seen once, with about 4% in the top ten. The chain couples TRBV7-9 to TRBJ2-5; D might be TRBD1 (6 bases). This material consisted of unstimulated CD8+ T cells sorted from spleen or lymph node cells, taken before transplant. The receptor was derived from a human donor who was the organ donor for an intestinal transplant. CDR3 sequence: CASSLGAETQYF. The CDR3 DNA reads TGTGCCAGCAGCTTGGGGGCGGAGACCCAGTACTTC.